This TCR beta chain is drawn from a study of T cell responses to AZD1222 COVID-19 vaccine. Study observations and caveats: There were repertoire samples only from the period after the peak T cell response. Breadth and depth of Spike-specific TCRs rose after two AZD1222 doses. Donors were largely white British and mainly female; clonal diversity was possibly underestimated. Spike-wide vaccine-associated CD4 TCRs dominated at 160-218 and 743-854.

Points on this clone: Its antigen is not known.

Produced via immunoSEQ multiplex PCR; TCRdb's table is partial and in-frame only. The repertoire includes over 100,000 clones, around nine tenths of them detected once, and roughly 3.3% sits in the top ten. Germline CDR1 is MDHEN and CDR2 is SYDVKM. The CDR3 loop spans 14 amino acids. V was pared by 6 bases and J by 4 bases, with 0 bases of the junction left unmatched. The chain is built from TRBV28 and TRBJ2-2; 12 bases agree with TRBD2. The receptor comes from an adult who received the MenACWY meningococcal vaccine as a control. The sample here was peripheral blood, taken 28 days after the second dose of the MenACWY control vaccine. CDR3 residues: CASRLAGGTGELFF. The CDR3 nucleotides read TGTGCCAGCAGACTAGCGGGGGGCACCGGGGAGCTGTTTTTT.